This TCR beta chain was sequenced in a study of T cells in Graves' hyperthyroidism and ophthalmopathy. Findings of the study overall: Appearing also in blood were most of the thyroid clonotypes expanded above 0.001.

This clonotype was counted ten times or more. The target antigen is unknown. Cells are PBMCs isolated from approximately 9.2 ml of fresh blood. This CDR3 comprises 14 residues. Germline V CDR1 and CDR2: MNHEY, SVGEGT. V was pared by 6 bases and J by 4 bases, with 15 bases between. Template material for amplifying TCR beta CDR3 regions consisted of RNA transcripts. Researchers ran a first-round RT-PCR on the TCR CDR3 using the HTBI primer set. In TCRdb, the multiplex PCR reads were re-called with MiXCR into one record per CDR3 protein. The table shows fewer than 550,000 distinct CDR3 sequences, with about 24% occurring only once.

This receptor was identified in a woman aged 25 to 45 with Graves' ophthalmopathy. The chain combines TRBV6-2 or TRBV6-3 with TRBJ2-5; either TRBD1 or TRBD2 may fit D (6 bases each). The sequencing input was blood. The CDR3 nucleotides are TGTGCCAGCAGCAAACAGGGACTCGGAGAGACCCAGTACTTC. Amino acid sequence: CASSKQGLGETQYF.